The clone carrying this T cell receptor (beta chain) was seen ten or more times. Its specificity is unknown. The sample originates from a study of neurological immune-mediated disorders. MiXCR, applied by TCRdb to the 5' RACE reads, yields one record per CDR3 protein. The data hold some 24,000 distinct CDR3 sequences, with roughly 13% observed a single time. General study points: HTLV-1-associated myelopathy had the most TCR clonal expansion, and multiple sclerosis had the least, less than healthy controls.

The TCR was taken from a woman aged 35 to 49 with HTLV-1-associated myelopathy (HAM/TSP). What was sequenced was PBMCs.

Here the CDR3 reads CSAPGGGWYGYTF. CDR3 bases: TGCAGTGCCCCCGGGGGGGGGTGGTATGGCTACACCTTC. V is TRBV20-1 and J is TRBJ1-2; a possible D gene is TRBD1 (5 bases). The CDR3 covers 13 residues. The germline gives CDR1 DFQATT, CDR2 SNEGSKA (reference sequence). V lost 6 bases, J lost 5 bases, and 16 bases lay in between.